The rows below give T cell receptor beta chains drawn from one sample of a study of vaccination and CD4 T cells after COVID-19. What these receptors recognize is not known. TCRdb fed the PCR reads into MiXCR, producing one record per CDR3 protein. The top ten clones hold roughly a tenth of a sample with roughly 23,000 distinct CDR3 sequences, approximately 38% of them seen once. Sample: CD4+ T cells from blood, cultured in vitro, taken about 7 months after SARS-CoV-2 vaccination. All receptors derive from a human donor who had recovered from COVID-19. Each CDR3 is given with its conserved first and last residue. Fields, in order: CDR3 protein, CDR3 DNA, J gene, D gene, clone size, V gene. A D gene is named only where the DNA matches it firmly. The size field is filled for only some rows; it gives once, few, many or a size class.

CSAPRQGYEQYF TGCAGTGCTCCTCGACAGGGGTACGAGCAGTACTTC TRBJ2-7 TRBD1 large TRBV20-1
CASSQTANQPQHF TGTGCCAGTAGCCAGACAGCGAATCAGCCCCAGCATTTT TRBJ1-5 . . TRBV19
CATSRDGTSGSFGETQYF TGTGCCACCAGCAGAGATGGTACTAGCGGGAGTTTTGGAGAGACCCAGTACTTC TRBJ2-5 TRBD2 few TRBV15
CSARSTLRANTEAFF TGCAGTGCTAGATCCACTTTGAGGGCGAACACTGAAGCTTTCTTT TRBJ1-1 . . TRBV20-1
CASSLVLEGRNEQFF TGTGCCAGCAGCCTCGTTTTGGAGGGACGGAATGAGCAGTTCTTC TRBJ2-1 . . TRBV7-8
CASSLSVGGAAGGQETQYF TGTGCCAGCAGCTTAAGTGTGGGGGGCGCGGCGGGTGGGCAAGAGACCCAGTACTTC TRBJ2-5 . few TRBV7-8
CASSADRSTDTQYF TGTGCCAGTAGTGCCGACAGGAGCACAGATACGCAGTATTTT TRBJ2-3 . few TRBV19
CSARDVTGASTDTQYF TGCAGTGCTAGAGATGTTACAGGGGCGAGCACAGATACGCAGTATTTT TRBJ2-3 TRBD1 . TRBV20-1
CSANPYTGELFF TGCAGTGCAAATCCCTACACCGGGGAGCTGTTTTTT TRBJ2-2 . . TRBV20-1
CASSRDRESLHF TGCGCCAGCAGCCGTGACCGGGAGTCCCTCCACTTT TRBJ1-6 . . TRBV5-1
CASSFTGDGYTF TGTGCCAGCAGCTTCACAGGCGATGGCTACACCTTC TRBJ1-2 . . TRBV11-2
CATRASGDNEQFF TGTGCCACCAGGGCTAGCGGAGACAATGAGCAGTTCTTC TRBJ2-1 TRBD2 . TRBV10-3
CAISEGRGDSNQPQHF TGTGCCATCAGTGAGGGGCGAGGGGATAGCAATCAGCCCCAGCATTTT TRBJ1-5 . few TRBV10-3
CAASLRQQPQHF TGTGCAGCTTCCCTCAGGCAGCAGCCCCAGCATTTT TRBJ1-5 . . TRBV28
CATSRVGAQALTGELFF TGTGCCACCAGCAGAGTCGGGGCCCAAGCTCTTACCGGGGAGCTGTTTTTT TRBJ2-2 . once TRBV15
CASTVGRIYGYTF TGTGCCAGTACCGTGGGACGGATCTATGGCTACACCTTC TRBJ1-2 . . TRBV19
CASSYSGTGFYGYTF TGTGCCAGCAGTTACTCGGGGACAGGGTTCTATGGCTACACCTTC TRBJ1-2 TRBD1 few TRBV6-5
CASSPYYEQYF TGTGCCAGCAGTCCGTACTACGAGCAGTACTTC TRBJ2-7 . . TRBV2
CASSFLRLARAQYF TGTGCCAGCAGCTTTTTGAGACTAGCGCGGGCCCAGTACTTC TRBJ2-5 TRBD2 . TRBV5-6
CASSFRRRTDTQYF TGTGCCAGCAGCTTTAGGAGGCGCACAGATACGCAGTATTTT TRBJ2-3 . . TRBV5-4
CASSQSTVQPQHF TGCGCCAGCAGCCAATCTACAGTTCAGCCCCAGCATTTT TRBJ1-5 . . TRBV4-1
CSGLAGASTQYF TGCAGTGGGCTAGCGGGAGCGTCTACGCAGTATTTT TRBJ2-3 TRBD2 . TRBV20-1
CASSQRGTSGSADTQYF TGTGCCAGCAGCCAAAGGGGAACTAGCGGGAGCGCAGATACGCAGTATTTT TRBJ2-3 TRBD2 . TRBV4-2
CASSQTQGVRTDTQYF TGTGCCAGCAGTCAAACCCAGGGAGTTCGAACAGATACGCAGTATTTT TRBJ2-3 . . TRBV28
CASSQTGENYGYTF TGTGCCAGCAGCCAGACAGGGGAAAACTATGGCTACACCTTC TRBJ1-2 TRBD1 . TRBV7-3
CASSLTGGSLYEQYF TGTGCCAGCAGCTTAACCGGCGGGAGTCTCTACGAGCAGTACTTC TRBJ2-7 TRBD2 . TRBV7-2
CASSILSTGELFF TGCGCCAGCAGCATACTAAGCACCGGGGAGCTGTTTTTT TRBJ2-2 . few TRBV10-1
CASSPSRGFREQYF TGTGCCAGCAGCCCCAGTAGGGGGTTTCGCGAGCAGTACTTC TRBJ2-7 . . TRBV7-8
CSAATPRGGNQPQHF TGCAGTGCAGCCACCCCCAGGGGTGGCAATCAGCCCCAGCATTTT TRBJ1-5 . few TRBV20-1
CASNGQGVENYGYTF TGTGCCAGCAACGGACAGGGGGTGGAAAACTATGGCTACACCTTC TRBJ1-2 TRBD1 few TRBV6-1
CSASEDRGLMNTEAFF TGCAGTGCTAGTGAAGACAGGGGGTTAATGAACACTGAAGCTTTCTTT TRBJ1-1 TRBD1 . TRBV20-1
CASSIGGAGGLDTQYF TGTGCCAGTAGTATAGGAGGAGCGGGAGGATTAGATACGCAGTATTTT TRBJ2-3 TRBD2 . TRBV19
CSAPDLTGGLYEQYF TGCAGTGCGCCGGACTTGACGGGAGGCTTATACGAGCAGTACTTC TRBJ2-7 TRBD2 few TRBV20-1
CSAPEGGARGTEAFF TGCAGTGCTCCCGAGGGGGGGGCCAGGGGCACTGAAGCTTTCTTT TRBJ1-1 . . TRBV20-1
CASSPRHRDTEAFF TGTGCCAGCAGCCCGCGACACAGGGACACTGAAGCTTTCTTT TRBJ1-1 . . TRBV14
CASTGQAGVTQHF TGTGCCAGTACCGGACAGGCCGGGGTAACCCAGCATTTT TRBJ1-5 TRBD1 . TRBV19
CASSSPGLAGEQFF TGTGCCAGCAGTTCTCCGGGACTAGCGGGGGAGCAGTTCTTC TRBJ2-1 TRBD2 . TRBV27
CASSYFMAGGDFWQPQHF TGTGCCAGCAGTTACTTCATGGCTGGGGGGGATTTCTGGCAGCCCCAGCATTTT TRBJ1-5 . . TRBV6-2/TRBV6-3
CSAPGTGVDQPQHF TGCAGTGCCCCCGGGACAGGGGTCGATCAGCCCCAGCATTTT TRBJ1-5 TRBD1 few TRBV20-1
CSARLAGGLYNEQFF TGCAGTGCGCGACTAGCGGGAGGCTTGTACAATGAGCAGTTCTTC TRBJ2-1 TRBD2 once TRBV20-1
CASSLGSSRGQQYF TGTGCCAGCAGCTTAGGGAGTAGTCGGGGCCAACAGTACTTC TRBJ2-5 . few TRBV7-2
CSARPGLGPYEQYF TGCAGTGCAAGACCGGGACTAGGTCCATACGAGCAGTACTTC TRBJ2-7 TRBD2 few TRBV20-1